These 4 T cell receptor beta chains were sequenced from one sample in a study of tumor-infiltrating lymphocytes in primary liver carcinoma. Scientists recovered RNA and DNA together from about 20-30 mg of unsorted bulk tissue. The authors made TCR beta cDNA from 400 to 550 ng total RNA with a constant-region primer. Sequencing libraries for TCR beta derived from three nested multiplex PCR rounds that used slightly modified ARM-PCR. The opening two PCR rounds, roughly 11 cycles each, paired TRBV1-TRBV30 forward primers with a C-beta reverse primer. One entry per CDR3 protein, called by TCRdb with MiXCR from the multiplex PCR reads. The repertoire holds about 50,000 distinct CDR3 sequences, with over 75% as singletons. Input material: liver tumor tissue from sampling region 5. Sample subset: tumor region T5, tumor centre. Receptors were obtained from a man aged 40-49 years with primary liver carcinoma and hepatitis B virus infection.

V is TRBV6-5 and J is TRBJ2-7; possible D gene TRBD1, 5 bases. V was trimmed by 7 bases and J by 2 bases, leaving 15 bases between them. The germline gives CDR1 MNHEY, CDR2 SVGAGI. The CDR3 contains 14 residues. In DNA form, the CDR3 reads TGTGCCAGCATGTTGACGACAGCTACCTACGAGCAGTACTTC. The encoded protein is CASMLTTATYEQYF.

Concerning this clonotype itself: An end of the junction does not agree with germline; a read error may underlie this. The chain couples TRBV4-1 to TRBJ2-1; either TRBD1 or TRBD2 may supply D (5 bases each). There are 14 residues in the CDR3. Germline V lookup: CDR1 MGHRA, CDR2 YSYEKL. The DNA of the CDR3 is TGCGCCAGCAACCAAGTTGAGGGGTGGAATAAGCATTTCTTC. Its protein is CASNQVEGWNKHFF.

About this clonotype: A junction boundary mismatches the germline segment, possibly from a read error. This chain uses TRBV28 with TRBJ2-5; D might be TRBD1 (5 bases). In germline, CDR1 is MDHEN, CDR2 SYDVKM. The length of the CDR3 is 13 residues. DNA for the CDR3: TGTGTCAGCAGAAAGCAGGGTCCAGAGACCCAGTACTTC. It translates to CVSRKQGPETQYF.

Concerning this clonotype: Because the CDR3 is missing its conserved closing phenylalanine or tryptophan, this is likely a read error. The rearrangement uses TRBV12-3 or TRBV12-4 and TRBJ2-7; D possibly corresponds to TRBD1 (6 bases). The CDR3 spans 14 residues. V was clipped by 3 bases and J by 2 bases, with 11 bases between them. The CDR3 region is CASSLVTGTYEQYL. CDR3 nucleotides: TGTGCCAGCAGTTTGGTGACAGGCACCTACGAGCAGTACCTG.